The 19 T cell receptor beta chains listed next were all sequenced from one sample in a study of PD-1 blockade in mismatch repair-deficient tumors. Produced via immunoSEQ multiplex PCR; TCRdb's table is partial and in-frame only. Seen here are about 25,000 clones, approximately 88% observed once, and the top ten hold approximately 3.1%. Sequenced here: PBMCs, sampled before pembrolizumab treatment. These receptors all come from an adult with mismatch repair-deficient cancer.

This clone was picked up one time. The V call is TRBV5-4, the J call TRBJ2-4, with D tentatively TRBD1 (6 bases). V lost 4 bases and J 5 bases, leaving 10 bases between the germline ends. Germline V lookup: CDR1 SGHNT, CDR2 YYREEE (reference sequence). This CDR3 is 13 amino acids long. The CDR3 is CASSPGAENIQYF. CDR3 DNA: TGTGCCAGCAGCCCAGGGGCTGAAAACATTCAGTACTTC.

This clone was found once. J is TRBJ1-1 and V is TRBV20-1; D remains ambiguous. The CDR3 sequence is 11 residues long. Germline V CDR1 and CDR2: DFQATT, SNEGSKA (reference sequence). V lost 4 bases and J 5 bases, leaving 8 bases between the germline ends. CDR3 region: CSAIGRTEAFF. For the CDR3, the DNA is TGCAGTGCTATAGGGAGGACTGAAGCTTTCTTT.

The V call is TRBV7-2, the J call TRBJ1-5, with D uncertain. The CDR3 consists of 14 residues. The V end lost 0 bases, the J end lost 3 bases, and 6 bases lay between the germline ends. Germline loops: CDR1 SGHTA, CDR2 FQGNSA. CDR3: CASSLADYNQPQHF. The DNA of the CDR3 is TGTGCCAGCAGCTTAGCAGACTACAATCAGCCCCAGCATTTT.

This clone showed up just once. The gene calls are TRBV6-1 and TRBJ2-2; 7 bases match TRBD1. Germline assignment: CDR1 MNHNS and CDR2 SASEGT. The junction had 7 bases not matched to a gene; V was cut back by 3 bases and J by 3 bases. The CDR3 totals 16 residues. The CDR3 DNA sequence: TGTGCCAGCAGTGAGAGGACAGGTGATTACACCGGGGAGCTGTTTTTT. Translating gives CASSERTGDYTGELFF.

This rearrangement joins TRBV9 to TRBJ2-7; D uncertain. The V end lost 0 bases, the J end lost 0 bases, and 16 bases lay between the germline ends. The CDR3 extends over 17 amino acids. The germline gives CDR1 SGDLS, CDR2 YYNGEE. The CDR3 region is CASSVDQKQASSYEQYF. The DNA for the CDR3 is TGTGCCAGCAGCGTAGACCAAAAGCAGGCAAGCTCCTACGAGCAGTACTTC.

J is TRBJ1-2 and V is TRBV28; D is ambiguous. Germline V gene sequence: CDR1 MDHEN, CDR2 SYDVKM. This CDR3 region has 16 residues. Trimming cost V 5 bases and J 2 bases, with 18 bases left between them. The DNA for the CDR3 is TGTGCCAGCAGTCTAACCCCGGGAGTGGGGAACTATGGCTACACCTTC. It specifies CASSLTPGVGNYGYTF.

This sequence joins TRBV25-1 and TRBJ1-1, with D uncertain. CDR3 length equals 12 residues. Trimming took off 6 bases at V and 1 base at J, with 6 bases between the two ends. CDR1 MGHDK and CDR2 SYGVNS come from the germline V gene. CDR3 sequence reads: CASRRGNTEAFF. CDR3 nucleotide sequence: TGTGCCAGCAGGCGGGGGAACACTGAAGCTTTCTTT.

The rearrangement joins TRBV5-4 to TRBJ2-2; perhaps TRBD1 as D (6 bases). V dropped 0 bases and J dropped 3 bases, with 6 bases sitting between them. CDR3 length: 14 amino acids. Germline-derived CDR1 and CDR2 are SGHNT and YYREEE (reference sequence). CDR3 loop: CASSLGQDTGELFF. As DNA, the CDR3 is TGTGCCAGCAGCTTGGGACAGGACACCGGGGAGCTGTTTTTT.

The chain is built from TRBV5-1 and TRBJ2-3, with D perhaps TRBD1 (6 bases). The germline CDR1 and CDR2 sequences are SGHRS and YFSETQ. The CDR3 loop spans 15 amino acids. V lost 4 bases to trimming and J lost 4 bases, with 16 bases between them. CDR3 DNA sequence: TGCGCCAGCAGCCTACTAGGGACAAGCGCAGATACGCAGTATTTT. Its translation is CASSLLGTSADTQYF.

The gene calls are TRBV5-4 and TRBJ2-1, with TRBD1 as a possible D gene (5 bases). Germline V lookup: CDR1 SGHNT, CDR2 YYREEE (reference sequence). The CDR3 runs 16 residues. V lost 2 bases and J lost 2, with 14 bases in between. CDR3 protein: CASSLGQGPAYNEQFF. CDR3 sequence (DNA): TGTGCCAGCAGCTTAGGCCAGGGTCCGGCCTACAATGAGCAGTTCTTC.

This chain joins TRBV6-1 and TRBJ2-1; a weak D match, TRBD2 (5 bases). Trimming removed 4 bases at V and 0 bases at J, with 13 bases between. There are 16 residues in the CDR3. Germline lookup yields CDR1 MNHNS and CDR2 SASEGT. This CDR3 reads CASSAQPGSSYNEQFF. The CDR3 coding sequence is TGTGCCAGCAGTGCCCAGCCGGGAAGCTCCTACAATGAGCAGTTCTTC.

The chain is built from TRBV5-4 and TRBJ2-2; D is ambiguous. The V end lost 7 bases, the J end lost 4 bases, and 14 bases lay between the germline ends. The CDR3 loop spans 14 amino acids. Germline CDR1 and CDR2: SGHNT and YYREEE (reference sequence). The CDR3 DNA reads TGTGCCAGCCGTCTTCGTTGGAGCACCGGGGAGCTGTTTTTT. Its protein is CASRLRWSTGELFF.

The chain uses TRBV7-3 and TRBJ2-3, with 8 bases identical to TRBD2. CDR3 size: 16 residues. Looked up from germline, CDR1 is SGHTA and CDR2 is FQGTGA. After removal of 4 bases from V and 6 bases from J, the junction contained 12 bases not matched to a gene. The CDR3 coding sequence is TGTGCCAGCAGCTCTATGACGGGAGGGATTTTTGATACGCAGTATTTT. As protein: CASSSMTGGIFDTQYF.

This rearrangement joins TRBV11-2 to TRBJ2-1; D possibly corresponds to TRBD1 (7 bases). Germline CDR1 and CDR2: SGHAT and FQNNGV. V lost 3 bases to trimming and J lost 3 bases, with 15 bases between them. The CDR3 length is 16 residues. The CDR3 coding sequence is TGTGCCAGCAGCTTCCGGGGGACAGTTTTCTACAATGAGCAGTTCTTC. This sequence encodes CASSFRGTVFYNEQFF.

The J gene is TRBJ1-2, the V gene TRBV5-1; no definite D call. Per germline, CDR1 SGHRS and CDR2 YFSETQ. The CDR3 is made up of 14 amino acids. The V gene lost 2 bases and the J gene lost 0 bases, with 8 bases spanning the gap. DNA of the CDR3: TGCGCCAGCAGCTTATGGGAGACTAACTATGGCTACACCTTC. It translates to CASSLWETNYGYTF.

The sample holds one count of this clone. The rearrangement links TRBV7-9 to TRBJ1-1, with 7 positions matching TRBD1. From germline, CDR1 is SEHNR and CDR2 FQNEAQ (reference sequence). This CDR3 region has 17 residues. V lost 2 bases and J lost 4; bases outside the gene matches: 13. CDR3 residues: CASSLPLGPGGGTEAFF. CDR3 sequence (DNA): TGTGCCAGCAGCTTACCCCTAGGGCCAGGGGGAGGCACTGAAGCTTTCTTT.

The chain couples TRBV5-1 to TRBJ2-3, with D uncertain. This CDR3 region has 15 residues. The ends were cut back, 3 bases at V and 1 base at J, with 12 bases in the middle. Looked up from germline, CDR1 is SGHRS and CDR2 is YFSETQ. CDR3: CASSYGLTRTDTQYF. CDR3 DNA sequence: TGCGCCAGCAGCTACGGCTTGACTCGCACAGATACGCAGTATTTT.

The chain uses TRBV11-3 and TRBJ2-7, with 8 nucleotides matching TRBD2. V was clipped by 8 bases and J by 7 bases; unmatched bases: 10. CDR3 size: 13 residues. Germline CDR1 SGHNT, CDR2 YENEEA. In nucleotides, the CDR3 is TGTGCCAGCGGTAGCGCGGGAGGAAAGGAGCAGTACTTC. Amino acids: CASGSAGGKEQYF.

CDR3 sequence (DNA): TGTGCCAGTAGTATTTGGGGGCCGACTAGCGGGAGGAATGAGCAGTTCTTC. This sequence encodes CASSIWGPTSGRNEQFF. The chain couples TRBV19 to TRBJ2-1, with TRBD2 identical over 13 bases. The CDR3 is 17 residues long. The trim removed 3 bases at V and 7 bases at J, leaving 9 bases unmatched. Germline CDR1 reads LNHDA; CDR2 reads SQIVND (reference sequence).